Below, one T cell receptor (beta chain) is given with its context. Antigen: not known. This entry belongs to a study of cytomegalovirus exposure and HLA in healthy donors. Study results and limitations: The HLA-A and HLA-B alleles of most subjects were reportedly predicted accurately from TCR beta sequences. Some TCR beta chains (around 160 of them) were listed as cytomegalovirus-associated.

Amplification used 60 Vbeta primers and 13 Jbeta primers. The repertoire was sequenced with immunoSEQ multiplex PCR; TCRdb's copy has only in-frame clones and lacks some. The listing contains around 97,000 clones. The CDR3 has 14 residues. Germline assignment: CDR1 MDHEN and CDR2 SYDVKM. V dropped 5 bases and J dropped 4 bases, with 14 bases sitting between them. The genes are TRBV28 and TRBJ1-1; a weak D match, TRBD1 (6 bases). The clonotype comes from a man aged 40-49 years in good health and CMV-seronegative. Sequenced sample: PBMCs. CDR3 nucleotides: TGTGCCAGCAGTCCCCCGGGCAGGGGCACTGAAGCTTTCTTT. This codes for CASSPPGRGTEAFF.